This T cell receptor beta chain was profiled in a study of T cell changes during pregnancy in multiple sclerosis. This clone was detected once. The germline V gene has CDR1 LNHDA and CDR2 SQIVND (reference sequence). The CDR3 is 15 amino acids. V was pared by 1 base and J by 3 bases, with 13 bases between. The assay was immunoSEQ multiplex PCR, and TCRdb's table has in-frame clones only and misses some. Here the sample spans about 100,000 clones, around 94% being singletons. This material consisted of peripheral blood, taken in the first trimester of pregnancy. The receptor comes from a female donor with multiple sclerosis, enrolled in a pregnancy study. The chain is built from TRBV19 and TRBJ2-7; a weak D match, TRBD2 (6 bases). The CDR3 spells CASSIGTGDYYEQYF. The CDR3 region has the DNA TGTGCCAGTAGTATAGGCACGGGAGACTACTACGAGCAGTACTTC.